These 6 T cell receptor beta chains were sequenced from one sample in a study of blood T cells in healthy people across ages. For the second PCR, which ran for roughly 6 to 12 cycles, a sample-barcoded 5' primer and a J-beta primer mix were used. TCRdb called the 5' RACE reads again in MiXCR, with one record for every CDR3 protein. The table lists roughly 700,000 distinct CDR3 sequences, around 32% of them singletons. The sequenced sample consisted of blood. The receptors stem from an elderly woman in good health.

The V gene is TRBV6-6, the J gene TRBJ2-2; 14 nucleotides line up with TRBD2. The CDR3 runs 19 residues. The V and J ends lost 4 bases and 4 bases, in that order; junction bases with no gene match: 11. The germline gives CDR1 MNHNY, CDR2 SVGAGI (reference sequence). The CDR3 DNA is TGTGCCAGCAGTTGGGGACTAGCGGGGGCCCTACGGGGCACCGGGGAGCTGTTTTTT. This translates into CASSWGLAGALRGTGELFF.

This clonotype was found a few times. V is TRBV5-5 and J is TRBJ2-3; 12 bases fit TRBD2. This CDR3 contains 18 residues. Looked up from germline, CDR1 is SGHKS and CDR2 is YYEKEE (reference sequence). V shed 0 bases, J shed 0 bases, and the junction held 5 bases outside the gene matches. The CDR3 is CASSLVKLAGGSTDTQYF. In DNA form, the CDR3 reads TGTGCCAGCAGCTTGGTCAAGCTAGCGGGGGGGAGCACAGATACGCAGTATTTT.

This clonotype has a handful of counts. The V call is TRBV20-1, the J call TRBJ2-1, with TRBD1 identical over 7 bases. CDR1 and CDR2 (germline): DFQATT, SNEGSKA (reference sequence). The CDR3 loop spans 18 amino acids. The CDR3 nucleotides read TGCACCGCGAATCGGGGACAGTGCTTCTCCAGCTCCTACAATGAGCAGTTCTTC. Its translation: CTANRGQCFSSSYNEQFF.

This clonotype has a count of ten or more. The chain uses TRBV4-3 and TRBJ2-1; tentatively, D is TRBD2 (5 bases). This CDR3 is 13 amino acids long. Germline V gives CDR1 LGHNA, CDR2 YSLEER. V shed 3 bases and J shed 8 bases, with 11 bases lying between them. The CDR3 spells CASSQGFGDEQFF. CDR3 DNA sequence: TGCGCCAGCAGCCAGGGATTCGGGGATGAGCAGTTCTTC.

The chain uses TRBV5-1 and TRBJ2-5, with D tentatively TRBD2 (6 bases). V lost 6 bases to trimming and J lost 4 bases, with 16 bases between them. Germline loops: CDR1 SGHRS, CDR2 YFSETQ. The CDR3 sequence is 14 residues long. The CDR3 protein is CASTSPGGAETQYF. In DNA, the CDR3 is TGCGCCAGCACCTCCCCCGGGGGAGCAGAGACCCAGTACTTC.

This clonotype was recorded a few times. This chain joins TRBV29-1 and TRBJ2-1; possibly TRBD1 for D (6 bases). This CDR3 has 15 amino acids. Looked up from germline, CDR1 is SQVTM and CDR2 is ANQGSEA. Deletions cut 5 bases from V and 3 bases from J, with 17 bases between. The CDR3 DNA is TGCAGCGTTAGGCAGGGGCCTTCTTACTACAATGAGCAGTTCTTC. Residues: CSVRQGPSYYNEQFF.